The 20 T cell receptor beta chains listed next were all sequenced from one sample in a study of T-cell memory formation after mild COVID-19. TCRdb re-analysed the 5' RACE reads in MiXCR, keeping a single row per CDR3 protein. The sample records 120,000 to 150,000 distinct CDR3 sequences, over 6% being singletons. Sequenced sample: PBMCs or a T cell subset sorted from them (not recorded which). The origin of the receptors is an adult woman who had mild COVID-19 (a few samples of this study predate the infection). Cell type and time point are not known.

This clonotype came up many times. V usage is TRBV10-3 and J usage is TRBJ2-3; the match to TRBD2 covers 8 bases. J gave up 2 bases and V 3 bases, and 7 bases lay outside the gene matches. CDR1 and CDR2 (germline): ENHRY, SYGVKD. There are 16 residues in the CDR3. For the CDR3, the DNA is TGTGCCATCAGTGAATCGGGACTAGGATCCACAGATACGCAGTATTTT. This encodes CAISESGLGSTDTQYF.

This clonotype was picked up a small number of times. The CDR3 here is CSVLRSPTDTQYF. CDR3 DNA: TGCAGCGTGCTTCGGAGCCCCACAGATACGCAGTATTTT. The chain employs TRBV29-1 and TRBJ2-3, with D hard to call. Germline assignment: CDR1 SQVTM and CDR2 ANQGSEA. Trimming left V 6 bases short and J 2 bases short, with 12 bases between. The CDR3 has 13 amino acids.

The J gene is TRBJ2-1, the V gene TRBV9, with a weak D call TRBD2 (6 bases). The V and J ends lost 0 bases and 4 bases respectively, with 11 bases between them. CDR1 is SGDLS and CDR2 is YYNGEE in the germline V gene. The CDR3 sequence is 15 residues long. The CDR3 region is CASSVDSGDYNEQFF. CDR3 coding DNA: TGTGCCAGCAGCGTAGATAGCGGAGATTACAATGAGCAGTTCTTC.

This clonotype was recorded many times. V and J are TRBV20-1 and TRBJ2-3, with 10 bases that match TRBD2. CDR3 size: 15 residues. Germline V gene sequence: CDR1 DFQATT, CDR2 SNEGSKA (reference sequence). The V gene end was trimmed by 2 bases and the J gene end by 4 bases; junction bases not matched to a gene: 6. CDR3 coding DNA: TGCAGTGCTAGACTAGCGGGAGAGGCCCCAGATACGCAGTATTTT. Protein: CSARLAGEAPDTQYF.

The V call is TRBV29-1, the J call TRBJ2-3; 7 nucleotides align to TRBD2. CDR3 length equals 14 residues. Germline V gene lookup returns CDR1 SQVTM and CDR2 ANQGSEA. J was trimmed by 0 bases and V by 4 bases; bases with no gene match: 4. The CDR3 nucleotides read TGCAGCGTTGGGGGCGGGGGAAGCACAGATACGCAGTATTTT. This gives the protein CSVGGGGSTDTQYF.

In its sample, this clonotype was seen many times. The V call is TRBV6-5, the J call TRBJ1-1, with 7 positions matching TRBD1. This CDR3 region has 14 residues. CDR1 MNHEY and CDR2 SVGAGI come from the germline V gene. J lost 3 bases, V lost 5 bases, and 6 bases had no gene match. The CDR3 region has the DNA TGTGCCAGCAGTCGGGACAGACAAGACACTGAAGCTTTCTTT. Translation: CASSRDRQDTEAFF.

This chain joins TRBV12-3 or TRBV12-4 and TRBJ2-7, with D perhaps matching TRBD1 or TRBD2 (5 bases each). Trimming stripped 5 bases from V and 7 bases from J, with 21 bases between. The CDR3 spans 15 residues. The CDR3: CASSPGISMTGEQYF. Here the CDR3 DNA reads TGTGCCAGCAGTCCAGGGATTTCCATGACGGGAGAGCAGTACTTC.

The chain couples TRBV12-3 or TRBV12-4 to TRBJ1-1; tentative D call: TRBD1 (6 bases). This CDR3 is built from 16 residues. Trimming left V 3 bases short and J 5 bases short, with 19 bases between. CDR3 DNA: TGTGCCAGCAGTTTCAGGGTTGGGGGGGGGCGGACTGAAGCTTTCTTT. Translation: CASSFRVGGGRTEAFF.

This clonotype was counted between two and nine times. J is TRBJ2-2 and V is TRBV30, with 7 bases that match TRBD1. Germline V gene sequence: CDR1 GTSNPN, CDR2 SVGIG (reference sequence). The CDR3 is 15 amino acids. The ends lost 6 bases at V and 4 bases at J; junction bases unmatched: 11. CDR3 nucleotides: TGTGCCTGTAGAACCCGCTGGGACAGCACCGGGGAGCTGTTTTTT. It translates to CACRTRWDSTGELFF.

This clonotype was counted at least ten times. The chain carries TRBV29-1 and TRBJ2-7, with 8 bases matching TRBD2. This CDR3 has 13 residues. From germline, CDR1 is SQVTM and CDR2 ANQGSEA. V was pared by 7 bases and J by 6 bases, with 11 bases of the junction left unmatched. CDR3 coding DNA: TGCAGCGCGGGACTAGGATTCATGGGCGAGCAGTACTTC. Protein sequence: CSAGLGFMGEQYF.

The chain uses TRBV5-4 and TRBJ2-7, with 12 bases that match TRBD2. The junction had 10 bases not matched to a gene; V was cut back by 4 bases and J by 2 bases. The CDR3 runs 17 residues. Germline V lookup: CDR1 SGHNT, CDR2 YYREEE (reference sequence). As DNA, the CDR3 is TGTGCCAGCAGCCCCAGGACTAGCGGGATTCTCCCCTACGAGCAGTACTTC. This codes for CASSPRTSGILPYEQYF.

This clonotype was recorded many times. This chain uses TRBV7-8 with TRBJ2-3; the match to TRBD2 covers 8 bases. CDR1 is SGHVS and CDR2 is FQNEAQ in the germline V gene. V lost 4 bases to trimming and J lost 3 bases; unmatched junction nucleotides: 12. CDR3 length: 17 amino acids. The CDR3 reads CASSSTPSGSLTDTQYF. In DNA, the CDR3 is TGTGCCAGCAGCTCCACACCGAGCGGGAGTTTGACAGATACGCAGTATTTT.

The chain uses TRBV15 and TRBJ1-2; the D is unclear. V was cut by 3 bases and J by 2 bases, with 7 bases left in between. Germline assignment: CDR1 LNHNV and CDR2 YYDKDF (reference sequence). The length of the CDR3 is 13 residues. This CDR3 reads CATSRPGNYGYTF. Here the CDR3 DNA reads TGTGCCACCAGCAGGCCAGGAAACTATGGCTACACCTTC.

J is TRBJ2-5 and V is TRBV20-1, with 7 positions matching TRBD2. There are 16 residues in the CDR3. J was trimmed by 5 bases and V by 0 bases; bases with no gene match: 12. CDR1 and CDR2 (germline): DFQATT, SNEGSKA (reference sequence). CDR3 in amino acids: CSARDPARRAGETQYF. The CDR3 coding sequence is TGCAGTGCTAGAGATCCGGCGAGGAGAGCGGGGGAGACCCAGTACTTC.

This clonotype was counted a few times. The gene calls are TRBV12-3 or TRBV12-4 and TRBJ1-6, with D unclear. V gave up 3 bases and J gave up 4 bases, with 10 bases separating them. The CDR3 is made up of 15 amino acids. The CDR3 region is CASSFRELYNSPLHF. DNA for the CDR3: TGTGCCAGCAGTTTTCGGGAGCTGTATAATTCACCCCTCCACTTT.

In its sample, this clonotype was seen many times. The gene calls are TRBV20-1 and TRBJ2-1; no clear D. The V end was cut by 5 bases, the J end by 12 bases, with 14 bases between. Germline lookup yields CDR1 DFQATT and CDR2 SNEGSKA (reference sequence). The CDR3 sequence is 11 residues long. The CDR3 loop is CSAEKGFGQFF. The CDR3 nucleotides read TGCAGTGCTGAAAAAGGTTTCGGGCAGTTCTTC.

This chain joins TRBV12-3 or TRBV12-4 and TRBJ1-3; TRBD1 matches 9 bases. The V and J ends lost 1 base and 0 bases, in that order; junction bases with no gene match: 7. This CDR3 has 18 residues. The CDR3 loop is CASSLGYGQGLSGNTIYF. In DNA, the CDR3 is TGTGCCAGCAGTTTAGGGTATGGACAGGGGCTCTCTGGAAACACCATATATTTT.

In this sample, this clonotype turned up many times. The CDR3 sequence is CASSLSGTGDTQYF. CDR3 bases: TGTGCCAGCAGCTTGTCCGGGACAGGGGATACGCAGTATTTT. This chain links TRBV7-6 with TRBJ2-3; 9 bases fit TRBD1. The length of the CDR3 is 14 residues. CDR1 is SGHVS and CDR2 is FNYEAQ in the germline V gene. V gave up 3 bases and J gave up 6 bases; unmatched junction bases: 4.

This clonotype occurred a few times. The chain couples TRBV19 to TRBJ1-3; 8 nucleotides match TRBD1. Germline V gene data show CDR1 as LNHDA and CDR2 as SQIVND (reference sequence). This CDR3 is built from 17 residues. The V and J ends lost 1 base and 4 bases, in that order; junction bases with no gene match: 9. DNA for the CDR3: TGTGCCAGTAGTATAGGCAGGGGGCGATTCATCGGAAACACCATATATTTT. Translation gives CASSIGRGRFIGNTIYF.

This clonotype was counted at least ten times. The gene calls are TRBV7-2 and TRBJ2-3; 15 nucleotides align to TRBD2. There are 16 residues in the CDR3. V dropped 5 bases and J dropped 6; count of bases not matched to a gene: 6. Looked up from germline, CDR1 is SGHTA and CDR2 is FQGNSA. The DNA of the CDR3 is TGTGCCAGCAGCGACAGGACTAGCGGGAGGGGGGATACGCAGTATTTT. This sequence encodes CASSDRTSGRGDTQYF.